These 30 T cell receptor beta chains came from one sample sequenced in a study of blood T cell repertoires in COVID-19. Produced via immunoSEQ multiplex PCR; TCRdb's table is partial and in-frame only. Among 150,000 to 200,000 clones listed, over 75% were seen once. Sequencing was done on a sample of PBMCs or T cells enriched from blood (not recorded which). These receptors were collected from a human donor with acute COVID-19. The donor label of this sample is uncertain.

The chain has TRBV10-1 and TRBJ2-1; 12 bases are a match to TRBD1. V lost 4 bases, J lost 8 bases, and 3 bases stayed unmatched. The germline gives CDR1 WNHNN, CDR2 SYGVQD (reference sequence). The CDR3 is made up of 14 amino acids. Here the CDR3 DNA reads TGCGCCAGCAGTGCGGGACAGGGGGCCTATGAGCAGTTCTTC. Residues: CASSAGQGAYEQFF.

The genes are TRBV7-9 and TRBJ1-6; no reliable D call. Trimming left V 0 bases short and J 4 bases short, with 7 bases between. The germline V gene has CDR1 SEHNR and CDR2 FQNEAQ (reference sequence). This CDR3 contains 15 residues. CDR3 DNA sequence: TGTGCCAGCAGCTTAGCGGGCCGGTATAATTCACCCCTCCACTTT. This codes for CASSLAGRYNSPLHF.

The rearrangement uses TRBV5-1 and TRBJ1-1, with D unclear. The germline V and J ends were trimmed by 2 bases and 1 base, with 9 bases remaining between them. The CDR3 is 14 amino acids. CDR1 is SGHRS, CDR2 YFSETQ, per germline. The CDR3 coding sequence is TGCGCCAGCAGCTTTAATTCGGGGAACACTGAAGCTTTCTTT. Translation: CASSFNSGNTEAFF.

The V and J genes are TRBV27 and TRBJ2-7; 8 nucleotides agree with TRBD1. Trimming took 6 bases from V and 5 from J; bases not matched to a gene: 6. CDR1 is MNHEY, CDR2 SMNVEV, per germline (reference sequence). There are 13 residues in the CDR3. CDR3 residues: CASSRGRGNEQYF. CDR3 in DNA: TGTGCCAGCAGCAGGGGGCGAGGGAACGAGCAGTACTTC.

The sample holds a few counts of this clone. This chain connects TRBV7-3 to TRBJ2-2; 11 bases are a match to TRBD1. CDR1 and CDR2 (germline): SGHTA, FQGTGA. V shed 1 base and J 6 bases; nucleotides not matched to a gene: 4. CDR3 size: 16 residues. The CDR3 nucleotides are TGTGCCAGCAGCTTAATCGGGACAGGGGGTCCCGGGGAGCTGTTTTTT. Residues: CASSLIGTGGPGELFF. Combining the CDR3 with reference TRBV7-3 and TRBJ2-2 gives the whole variable domain GAGVSQTPSNKVTEKGKYVELRCDPISGHTALYWYRQSLGQGPEFLIYFQGTGAADDSGLPNDRFFAVRPEGSVSTLKIQRTERGDSAVYLCASSLIGTGGPGELFFGEGSRLTVL.

V usage is TRBV11-2 and J usage is TRBJ1-2, with 7 bases identical to TRBD1. The CDR3 length is 14 residues. Germline lookup yields CDR1 SGHAT and CDR2 FQNNGV. With V trimmed by 5 bases and J by 6 bases, 9 bases remained unmatched. The CDR3 DNA reads as TGTGCCAGCAGCCCCCGACAGGGATCGGATGGCTACACCTTC. Protein sequence: CASSPRQGSDGYTF.

The rearrangement links TRBV19 to TRBJ2-3; 7 nucleotides match TRBD2. This CDR3 has 15 residues. Germline loops: CDR1 LNHDA, CDR2 SQIVND (reference sequence). V lost 4 bases and J lost 0; bases outside the gene matches: 4. CDR3 protein: CASSNTRGSTDTQYF. DNA for the CDR3: TGTGCCAGTAGTAATACGCGGGGGAGCACAGATACGCAGTATTTT.

This rearrangement joins TRBV6-4 to TRBJ1-1; the D is unclear. Germline CDR1 reads MRHNA; CDR2 reads SNTAGT. V lost 3 bases and J lost 5, with 10 bases in between. The CDR3 contains 13 residues. The chain's CDR3 is CASSEQAGTEAFF. The CDR3 region has the DNA TGTGCCAGCAGTGAGCAGGCGGGGACTGAAGCTTTCTTT.

This chain joins TRBV5-6 and TRBJ2-3, with D possibly TRBD2 on 6 matching bases. V lost 5 bases to trimming and J lost 2 bases, with 18 bases between them. The germline V gene has CDR1 SGHDT and CDR2 YYEEEE. This CDR3 is 16 amino acids long. In nucleotides, the CDR3 is TGTGCCAGCAGTCCTACCTATGGGGGGACCACAGATACGCAGTATTTT. As protein: CASSPTYGGTTDTQYF.

CDR3 residues: CASSEGAETQYF. The CDR3 DNA follows: TGTGCCAGCAGTGAGGGGGCAGAGACCCAGTACTTC. The chain employs TRBV2 and TRBJ2-5, with D possibly TRBD1 on 6 matching bases. V was clipped by 3 bases and J by 4 bases, with 6 bases between them. Germline V gene data show CDR1 as SNHLY and CDR2 as FYNNEI. This CDR3 is built from 12 residues. The whole variable domain, remainder taken from reference TRBV2 and TRBJ2-5, is EPEVTQTPSHQVTQMGQEVILRCVPISNHLYFYWYRQILGQKVEFLVSFYNNEISEKSEIFDDQFSVERPDGSNFTLKIRSTKLEDSAMYFCASSEGAETQYFGPGTRLLVL.

Comments on this clone: This specimen includes other DNA sequences encoding the same CDR3. The chain employs TRBV5-1 and TRBJ1-1, with 10 bases that match TRBD1. The CDR3 extends over 15 amino acids. Unmatched junction bases numbered 8, after V lost 4 bases and J lost 5 bases. The V gene's germline CDR1 is SGHRS and CDR2 YFSETQ. The CDR3 DNA sequence: TGCGCCAGCAGCCTATCCCGGGACAGGGGTACTGAAGCTTTCTTT. This gives the protein CASSLSRDRGTEAFF. The variable domain in full, with the rest retrieved from reference TRBV5-1 and TRBJ1-1, is KAGVTQTPRYLIKTRGQQVTLSCSPISGHRSVSWYQQTPGQGLQFLFEYFSETQRNKGNFPGRFSGRQFSNSRSEMNVSTLELGDSALYLCASSLSRDRGTEAFFGQGTRLTVV.

The rearrangement joins TRBV19 to TRBJ2-1; D uncertain. The germline V and J ends were trimmed by 5 bases and 7 bases, with 9 bases remaining between them. The CDR3 length is 12 residues. Germline CDR1 is LNHDA and CDR2 is SQIVND (reference sequence). CDR3 sequence: CASSEYWNEQFF. CDR3 coding DNA: TGTGCCAGTAGTGAGTATTGGAATGAGCAGTTCTTC.

This chain connects TRBV12-3 or TRBV12-4 to TRBJ2-7, with D maybe TRBD1 (6 bases). The ends were cut back, 6 bases at V and 3 bases at J, with 12 bases in the middle. CDR3 length equals 13 residues. CDR3 amino acids: CASRVQGHYEQYF. For the CDR3, the DNA is TGTGCCAGCAGAGTACAGGGCCACTACGAGCAGTACTTC.

The chain joins TRBV6-6 to TRBJ2-5; 10 nucleotides match TRBD1. The ends lost 5 bases at V and 8 bases at J; junction bases unmatched: 17. This CDR3 is built from 17 residues. CDR1 is MNHNY and CDR2 is SVGAGI in the germline V gene (reference sequence). The CDR3 DNA reads TGTGCCAGCAGTCACGCAAGACAGGGGGCGCGTTTCAGCACCCAGTACTTC. Translated, it gives CASSHARQGARFSTQYF.

The V call is TRBV5-1, the J call TRBJ2-5; 7 bases are shared with TRBD1. The V gene's germline CDR1 is SGHRS and CDR2 YFSETQ. The CDR3 is 15 residues long. Losses at the gene ends were 2 bases for V and 1 base for J; bases not matched to a gene: 5. CDR3 amino acids: CASSLIQGPQETQYF. The CDR3 coding sequence is TGCGCCAGCAGCTTAATACAGGGGCCCCAAGAGACCCAGTACTTC.

The chain couples TRBV5-1 to TRBJ1-2; D is undetermined. This CDR3 has 13 amino acids. The germline V gene encodes CDR1 SGHRS and CDR2 YFSETQ. Trimming shortened V by 1 base and J by 3 bases, and 7 bases separated the two germline ends. The CDR3 nucleotides are TGCGCCAGCAGCTTGCAGGTTGACTATGGCTACACCTTC. Residues: CASSLQVDYGYTF.

The rearrangement joins TRBV24-1 to TRBJ2-4, with a weak D call TRBD1 (5 bases). The CDR3 is 15 residues long. V was pared by 4 bases and J by 2 bases, with 11 bases between. The germline V gene has CDR1 KGHDR and CDR2 SFDVKD. In DNA form, the CDR3 reads TGTGCCACCAGTGAGGGCAGGGCGACCAAAAACATTCAGTACTTC. It encodes CATSEGRATKNIQYF.

As to this clone: The junction departs from the called germline gene at one end, perhaps through a read error. The CDR3 sequence is CASSFVRGTHPPVF. In DNA form, the CDR3 reads TGCGCCAGCAGCTTCGTGCGGGGGACACACCCCCCAGTCTTC. The J gene is TRBJ2-7, the V gene TRBV5-1; tentatively, D is TRBD2 (7 bases). The CDR3 length is 14 residues. The germline V gene encodes CDR1 SGHRS and CDR2 YFSETQ.

V and J are TRBV7-7 and TRBJ2-1; 7 nucleotides align to TRBD1. The CDR3 covers 15 residues. Germline V gene data show CDR1 as SSHAT and CDR2 as FNYEAQ (reference sequence). Losses at the gene ends were 5 bases for V and 6 bases for J; bases not matched to a gene: 10. CDR3 sequence reads: CASSPWETGSNEQFF. As DNA, the CDR3 is TGTGCCAGCAGCCCCTGGGAGACAGGGAGCAATGAGCAGTTCTTC.

The V and J genes are TRBV6-5 and TRBJ2-3; 8 nucleotides match TRBD2. From germline, CDR1 is MNHEY and CDR2 SVGAGI. The CDR3 contains 14 residues. V lost 2 bases to trimming and J lost 5 bases; unmatched junction nucleotides: 3. The chain's CDR3 is CASSYELAGDTQYF. The DNA for the CDR3 is TGTGCCAGCAGTTACGAGCTAGCGGGAGATACGCAGTATTTT.

The CDR3 here is CASSLGHTYEQYF. The CDR3 DNA reads TGTGCCAGCAGCTTAGGACATACCTACGAGCAGTACTTC. J is TRBJ2-7 and V is TRBV7-2, with D unclear. Trimming shortened V by 1 base and J by 2 bases, and 6 bases separated the two germline ends. The CDR3 has 13 amino acids. The germline CDR1 and CDR2 sequences are SGHTA and FQGNSA. Using reference TRBV7-2 and TRBJ2-7 for the parts outside the CDR3, the full variable domain is GAGVSQSPSNKVTEKGKDVELRCDPISGHTALYWYRQSLGQGLEFLIYFQGNSAPDKSGLPSDRFSAERTGGSVSTLTIQRTQQEDSAVYLCASSLGHTYEQYFGPGTRLTVT.

CDR3 sequence reads: CASPKGASGGGTGELFF. Written as DNA, the CDR3 is TGTGCCAGCCCTAAGGGGGCTAGCGGGGGGGGCACCGGGGAGCTGTTTTTT. The rearrangement links TRBV27 to TRBJ2-2; 12 bases map to TRBD2. With V trimmed by 8 bases and J by 4 bases, 11 bases remained unmatched. This CDR3 comprises 17 residues. CDR1 MNHEY and CDR2 SMNVEV come from the germline V gene (reference sequence).

The chain has TRBV29-1 and TRBJ1-2; maybe TRBD1 (5 bases). The CDR3 covers 15 residues. Germline V gene lookup returns CDR1 SQVTM and CDR2 ANQGSEA. Deletions cut 3 bases from V and 4 bases from J, with 18 bases between. CDR3 sequence (DNA): TGCAGCGTTGAGGGGGGGAGTCCATCTGGCTATGGCTACACCTTC. Its protein is CSVEGGSPSGYGYTF.

The chain carries TRBV5-8 and TRBJ2-5; TRBD2 might be the D (5 bases). The CDR3 sequence is 13 residues long. V was pared by 2 bases and J by 5 bases, with 10 bases between. Germline V gene data show CDR1 as SGHTS and CDR2 as YDEGEE. The CDR3 region has the DNA TGTGCCAGCAGCTTTCGGACGGGGGAGACCCAGTACTTC. This translates into CASSFRTGETQYF.

The chain employs TRBV3-1 (or the pseudogene TRBV3-2) and TRBJ2-3, with 9 bases aligning to TRBD1. The CDR3 spans 19 residues. Per the germline V gene, CDR1 is LGHDT and CDR2 is YNNKEL (reference sequence). After removal of 4 bases from V and 1 base from J, the junction contained 15 bases not matched to a gene. The CDR3 nucleotides read TGTGCCAGCAGCCTCCCGGGACAGGGCTTCCTAGGCGGCACAGATACGCAGTATTTT. This encodes CASSLPGQGFLGGTDTQYF.

The chain is built from TRBV10-3 and TRBJ1-1, with D unresolved. The CDR3 runs to 11 residues. Deletions cut 9 bases from V and 1 base from J, with 6 bases between. Germline V gene lookup returns CDR1 ENHRY and CDR2 SYGVKD. The CDR3 protein is CAISSNTEAFF. CDR3 in DNA: TGTGCCATTTCGTCGAACACTGAAGCTTTCTTT.

The chain links TRBV7-9 to TRBJ2-6; possible D gene TRBD2, 6 bases. Trimming removed 1 base from V and 2 bases from J, with 18 bases in between. The CDR3 contains 19 residues. Germline values: CDR1 SEHNR, CDR2 FQNEAQ (reference sequence). CDR3: CASSLEGPGRPTGANVLTF. CDR3 nucleotides: TGTGCCAGCAGCTTAGAGGGGCCAGGGAGGCCCACTGGGGCCAACGTCCTGACTTTC.

The rearrangement links TRBV10-3 to TRBJ1-2; D unclear. CDR1 ENHRY and CDR2 SYGVKD come from the germline V gene. The CDR3 runs to 12 residues. V was pared by 7 bases and J by 3 bases, with 9 bases between. The CDR3 bases are TGTGCCATCATTGCTGAGGACTATGGCTACACCTTC. This codes for CAIIAEDYGYTF.

The rearrangement joins TRBV11-2 to TRBJ2-7; TRBD1 matches 7 bases. CDR3 length: 16 amino acids. The germline V gene has CDR1 SGHAT and CDR2 FQNNGV. Trimming removed 4 bases from V and 6 bases from J; junction bases left unmatched: 15. CDR3 coding DNA: TGTGCCAGCAGCTCCCTGACAGGGATGGGATCGGCCGAGCAGTACTTC. Its translation: CASSSLTGMGSAEQYF.

CDR3 in DNA: TGTGCCAGCAGCCTCTCGCGCGGGACAGCATTCTCTGGGGCCAACGTCCTGACTTTC. Its translation: CASSLSRGTAFSGANVLTF. V gene TRBV7-9 combines with J gene TRBJ2-6; tentatively, D is TRBD1 (7 bases). This CDR3 has 19 amino acids. Germline lookup yields CDR1 SEHNR and CDR2 FQNEAQ (reference sequence). V was clipped by 5 bases and J by 0 bases, with 20 bases between them.